The rows below give T cell receptor beta chains drawn from one sample of a study of shared clonotypes between healthy human individuals. Repertoires were generated with immunoSEQ multiplex PCR, while TCRdb's copy carries only in-frame clones and drops some. The sample consists of around 720,000 clones, around 73% of them appearing once. The sample comprised memory CD4+ T cells sorted from blood. The receptors were gathered from a woman in her twenties or thirties in good health. The CDR3 runs from the conserved cysteine through the conserved F or W. A D gene is named only where the DNA matches it firmly. Size is omitted from some rows. Given values are once, few, many or a class for expanded clones.

clone_size	v_call	d_call	cdr3_length	j_call	cdr3_nt	cdr3_aa
few	TRBV27	TRBD1	14	TRBJ1-5	TGTGCCAGCAGTGCCGTAGGGGGCAGGCAGCCCCAGCATTTT	CASSAVGGRQPQHF
NA	TRBV6-6	NA	15	TRBJ1-2	TGTGCCAGCAGCGCTTCGGACAGAGCTAACTATGGCTACACCTTC	CASSASDRANYGYTF
many	TRBV7-2	NA	14	TRBJ1-1	TGTGCCAGCAGCTCCCAGGGATACAACACTGAAGCTTTCTTT	CASSSQGYNTEAFF
NA	TRBV5-1	NA	15	TRBJ1-1	TGCGCCAGCAGCTTTAACGGCGGACTGAACACTGAAGCTTTCTTT	CASSFNGGLNTEAFF
NA	TRBV28	NA	13	TRBJ2-7	TGTGCCAGCAGGGGGCCTAGTTCTTACGAGCAGTACTTC	CASRGPSSYEQYF
NA	TRBV6-6	NA	13	TRBJ1-1	TGTGCCAGCAGTTCAACGACGAGCACTGAAGCTTTCTTT	CASSSTTSTEAFF
few	TRBV10-3	NA	13	TRBJ2-3	TGTGCCATCAGTGAGTCCCTCCCGGATACGCAGTATTTT	CAISESLPDTQYF
NA	TRBV5-4	NA	13	TRBJ2-1	TGTGCCAGCAGTCAAAGCGGGTACAATGAGCAGTTCTTC	CASSQSGYNEQFF
NA	TRBV5-6	TRBD1	16	TRBJ1-3	TGTGCCAGCAGCTTTCGCACAGGGGGTCCTGGAAACACCATATATTTT	CASSFRTGGPGNTIYF
NA	TRBV27	TRBD1	15	TRBJ1-5	TGTGCCAGCAGTAAGGGGACAGGGGGCAATCAGCCCCAGCATTTT	CASSKGTGGNQPQHF
NA	TRBV5-1	NA	15	TRBJ2-1	TGCGCCAGCAGCCTCGATAGCGGAGCCTACAATGAGCAGTTCTTC	CASSLDSGAYNEQFF
NA	TRBV2	NA	17	TRBJ2-7	TGTGCCAGCATATTAAGTCTGGGCGGACTAAATTCCTACGAGCAGTACTTC	CASILSLGGLNSYEQYF
NA	TRBV4-1	TRBD1	17	TRBJ1-3	TGCGCCAGCAGCCCCCGGGACAGGGATTTCGCCGGAAACACCATATATTTT	CASSPRDRDFAGNTIYF
NA	TRBV7-8	NA	13	TRBJ2-7	TGTGCCAGCGTATACCAGGGCGCCTACGAGCAGTACTTC	CASVYQGAYEQYF
NA	TRBV5-1	NA	19	TRBJ1-4	TGCGCCAGCAGATCCGGGACGGATTTAACCAAGGCAACTAATGAAAAACTGTTTTTT	CASRSGTDLTKATNEKLFF
NA	TRBV2	TRBD2	15	TRBJ2-1	TGTGCCAGCAGTGCCGTTCCGGGGGGATACAATGAGCAGTTCTTC	CASSAVPGGYNEQFF
NA	TRBV7-2	NA	15	TRBJ1-5	TGTGCCAGCAGCTGGGTCTCCGCTAGCAATCAGCCCCAGCATTTT	CASSWVSASNQPQHF
once	TRBV9	NA	11	TRBJ2-1	TGTGCCAGCAGCTCCAGCGGTGAGCAGTTCTTC	CASSSSGEQFF
NA	TRBV27	NA	14	TRBJ1-1	TGTGCCAGCAGTGTGGACAGCTGGAACACTGAAGCTTTCTTT	CASSVDSWNTEAFF
NA	TRBV9	NA	15	TRBJ1-4	TGTGCCAGCAGCTTATCCAACCACCGGAGTGAAAAACTGTTTTTT	CASSLSNHRSEKLFF
NA	TRBV5-4	TRBD1	14	TRBJ2-1	TGTGCCAGCAGCTTGGTTCAGGGGGCGGTTGAGCAGTTCTTC	CASSLVQGAVEQFF
NA	TRBV29-1	TRBD2	17	TRBJ2-3	TGCAGCGTTGGTCGGCTAGCGGGAGAGTATAGCACAGATACGCAGTATTTT	CSVGRLAGEYSTDTQYF
NA	TRBV28	TRBD1	15	TRBJ1-4	TGTGCCAGCAGTTCCCAGGGGGGGTCTAATGAAAAACTGTTTTTT	CASSSQGGSNEKLFF
NA	TRBV5-1	NA	12	TRBJ1-2	TGCGCCAGCAGCTTGGAGGGCTATGGCTACACCTTC	CASSLEGYGYTF
NA	TRBV13	TRBD2	17	TRBJ2-2	TGTGCCAGCAGCTTAGCCGGGACTAGCGGGGTTACCGGGGAGCTGTTTTTT	CASSLAGTSGVTGELFF
NA	TRBV19	TRBD2	18	TRBJ2-1	TGTGCCAGTAGTCCGGGACTAGCGGGAGGGCCTGGTTACGGTGAGCAGTTCTTC	CASSPGLAGGPGYGEQFF
NA	TRBV27	NA	14	TRBJ2-7	TGTGCCACCCGCGGGTTGGGGGGGCCCTACGAGCAGTACTTC	CATRGLGGPYEQYF
NA	TRBV5-1	NA	15	TRBJ2-5	TGCGCCAGCAGCCTCCCCCCGGGGGAGAGAGAGACCCAGTACTTC	CASSLPPGERETQYF
NA	TRBV30	NA	15	TRBJ2-1	TGTGCCTGGAGCCGACTTGGAGACTCCTACAATGAGCAGTTCTTC	CAWSRLGDSYNEQFF
NA	TRBV28	NA	14	TRBJ2-5	TGTGCCAGCAGTACGACTCACCCTCGAGGGACCCAGTACTTC	CASSTTHPRGTQYF
NA	TRBV19	NA	17	TRBJ2-4	TGTGCCAGTAGTATGGTGGGCGCAGGGCTAGCCAAAAACATTCAGTACTTC	CASSMVGAGLAKNIQYF
NA	TRBV5-1	NA	14	TRBJ1-1	TGCGCCAGCAGCTTGACCGGGACGAACACTGAAGCTTTCTTT	CASSLTGTNTEAFF
NA	TRBV29-1	NA	14	TRBJ1-2	TGCAGCGTTGATGACGGTCGGCAGGTCGGTGGCTACACCTTC	CSVDDGRQVGGYTF
NA	TRBV19	TRBD2	15	TRBJ2-1	TGTGCCAGTAGTATACGGACTAGCGCGGAACATGAGCAGTTCTTC	CASSIRTSAEHEQFF
NA	TRBV7-2	NA	15	TRBJ1-5	TGTGCCAGCAGCTTACTCGGGTTGCCGAGTCAGCCCCAGCATTTT	CASSLLGLPSQPQHF
NA	TRBV6-1	NA	14	TRBJ1-2	TGTGCCAGCAGTGAAGTCTCGGCCCGTACTGGCTACACCTTC	CASSEVSARTGYTF
few	TRBV28	TRBD1	13	TRBJ1-1	TGTGCCAGCAGTTTTAACAGGGGGCCAAATGCTTTCTTT	CASSFNRGPNAFF
NA	TRBV29-1	NA	12	TRBJ1-1	TGCAGCGTGTGGGACCGAGACACTGAAGCTTTCTTT	CSVWDRDTEAFF
once	TRBV6-1	TRBD2	16	TRBJ2-1	TGTGCCAGCAGTGACCAGCGGGACCCCACCCTCGGGGAGCAGTTCTTC	CASSDQRDPTLGEQFF
once	TRBV11-2	NA	14	TRBJ1-2	TGTGCCAGCAGTTTCCGGACAGCAAACTATGGCTACACCTTC	CASSFRTANYGYTF
once	TRBV19	NA	18	TRBJ1-4	TGTGCCAGTAGATATTCCCCGGCCGGCAGGGGCACTAATGAAAAACTGTTTTTT	CASRYSPAGRGTNEKLFF
NA	TRBV5-3	TRBD1	19	TRBJ2-4	TGTGCCAGAAGCTTGAGGACAGGGGTGGTTACTAAGGCCAAAAACATTCAGTACTTC	CARSLRTGVVTKAKNIQYF
NA	TRBV28	NA	15	TRBJ2-6	TGTGCCAGCAGTTTGGGGGGCACTGGGGCCAACGTCCTGACTTTC	CASSLGGTGANVLTF
NA	TRBV19	NA	15	TRBJ1-4	TGTGCCAGTAGTCGTGCAGTAAGGAGGGAAGAAAAACTGTTTTTT	CASSRAVRREEKLFF
NA	TRBV5-1	NA	15	TRBJ2-1	TGCGCCAGCCGCTCAATCCCACTAGCTTACAATGAGCAGTTCTTC	CASRSIPLAYNEQFF
NA	TRBV11-3	TRBD1	14	TRBJ1-1	TGTGCCAGCAGCTTGGACAGGGGGAGCACTGAAGCTTTCTTT	CASSLDRGSTEAFF
few	TRBV7-2	TRBD1	14	TRBJ1-2	TGTGCCAGCAGCCTGCGGGACAGCCTCTATGGCTACACCTTC	CASSLRDSLYGYTF
NA	TRBV30	NA	13	TRBJ2-5	TGTGCCTGGAGTTGGACTGCTCGAGAGACCCAGTACTTC	CAWSWTARETQYF
NA	TRBV7-9	TRBD1	13	TRBJ1-2	TGTGCCAGCAGCTTAACAGGGGCGCAAGGCTACACCTTC	CASSLTGAQGYTF
NA	TRBV7-9	NA	15	TRBJ1-2	TGTGCCAGCAGCTTAGCTGCGTCTATAGACCCGGGCTACACCTTC	CASSLAASIDPGYTF
NA	TRBV10-1	NA	13	TRBJ2-1	TGCGCCAGCAGCCTGGACTTGTACAATGAGCAGTTCTTC	CASSLDLYNEQFF
once	TRBV28	NA	16	TRBJ1-5	TGTGCCAGCAGTTCCGACCCGCCTATGGGGAATCAGCCCCAGCATTTT	CASSSDPPMGNQPQHF
NA	TRBV19	NA	13	TRBJ1-1	TGTGCCAGTAGTATGTGGGGCGGGACTGAAGCTTTCTTT	CASSMWGGTEAFF
NA	TRBV7-2	NA	13	TRBJ1-1	TGTGCCAGCAGCCCCCAGTCTGACACTGAAGCTTTCTTT	CASSPQSDTEAFF
NA	TRBV5-8	TRBD1	14	TRBJ1-2	TGTGCCAGCAGCTTCCACAGGGGGCTCTATGGCTACACCTTC	CASSFHRGLYGYTF
NA	TRBV25-1	NA	16	TRBJ2-3	TGTGCCAGCAGTGAATCCGTGATGTCAGACACAGATACGCAGTATTTT	CASSESVMSDTDTQYF
NA	TRBV6-1	NA	13	TRBJ2-6	TGTGCCCCACCCCCCGCTAGGGCCAACGTCCTGACTTTC	CAPPPARANVLTF
NA	TRBV6-1	NA	13	TRBJ1-1	TGTGCCAGCAGGCGACATCCGAACACTGAAGCTTTCTTT	CASRRHPNTEAFF
NA	TRBV15	TRBD2	17	TRBJ2-1	TGTGCCACCAGCAGAGATTTGGGGACTAGCTCCTACAATGAGCAGTTCTTC	CATSRDLGTSSYNEQFF